This record concerns one T cell receptor (beta chain) sequence. The CDR3 has 15 residues. Trimming left V 10 bases short and J 3 bases short, with 20 bases between. This sample is part of a study of blood T cells in healthy people across ages. PCR was performed a second time for 7 to 11 cycles using a sample-barcoded 5' primer and a J-beta primer mix. Tags on each cDNA molecule came from a template-switch adaptor with 12 random nucleotides. All samples gave at least 2.5 million CDR3-containing paired-end reads. Via MiXCR, TCRdb re-called the 5' RACE reads, giving one row per CDR3 protein. Of around 1.5 million distinct CDR3 sequences listed, 45% to 70% were seen once; the top ten hold about 6.7%.

The chain is built from TRBV12-3 or TRBV12-4 and TRBJ2-3; TRBD1 might be the D (6 bases). This clonotype was obtained from a man aged 18 to 30 in good health. Specimen: blood. The CDR3 nucleotides are TGTGCCACAAGAAATCCAGGGGTGGGTACAGATACGCAGTATTTT. As protein: CATRNPGVGTDTQYF.